These T cell receptor beta chains were read from a single sample in a study of blood T cell repertoires in COVID-19. Sequencing was performed with immunoSEQ multiplex PCR; in TCRdb, only in-frame clones are kept and a portion is missing. The data hold approximately 200,000 clones, with approximately 94% observed a single time. The material sequenced was peripheral blood. The receptors stem from a man younger than 45 with COVID-19, enrolled during active disease. The conserved cysteine and the conserved F or W are not part of the CDR3 here. D genes are given only for firm matches.

CDR3aa | v_gene | d_gene | j_gene
ASSLLQGYQPQH | TRBV4-1 | NA | TRBJ1-5
ASSTGVGGTEAF | TRBV10-2 | TRBD1 | TRBJ1-1
SVVRGQGAEAF | TRBV29-1 | TRBD1 | TRBJ1-1
ATGHKNTEAF | TRBV6-6 | NA | TRBJ1-1
ASSLRGLNTEAF | TRBV2 | TRBD1 | TRBJ1-1
AIQGRGGDTQY | TRBV10-3 | NA | TRBJ2-3
ASSFLGGDTEAF | TRBV5-4 | NA | TRBJ1-1
ASSQTTGVGEAF | TRBV3-1/TRBV3-2 | TRBD1 | TRBJ1-1
ASSKTGMPPLH | TRBV5-6 | TRBD1 | TRBJ1-6
ASTKDGGANEQF | TRBV7-9 | TRBD2 | TRBJ2-1
ASRREGYEQY | TRBV10-2 | TRBD2 | TRBJ2-7
ASSQRGGSSYNEQF | TRBV3-1/TRBV3-2 | TRBD2 | TRBJ2-1
ASSGIDRGLRTDTQY | TRBV10-2 | NA | TRBJ2-3
ASSGFSKGANSGYT | TRBV2 | TRBD1 | TRBJ1-2
ASSYSFGVYGYT | TRBV6-5 | NA | TRBJ1-2
AGQDYGYT | TRBV7-9 | NA | TRBJ1-2
ASRSNQGAVETQY | TRBV2 | TRBD1 | TRBJ2-5
ASSLGPGGPNEQF | TRBV5-1 | TRBD2 | TRBJ2-1
ASSYGTGSNEKLF | TRBV6-5 | NA | TRBJ1-4
ASTLSGGGTDTQY | TRBV27 | TRBD2 | TRBJ2-3
ASRRYPQGYEQY | TRBV6-5 | NA | TRBJ2-7
ASSLRTGNSNQPQH | TRBV5-6 | NA | TRBJ1-5
ASSVAGTRDEKLF | TRBV9 | NA | TRBJ1-4
ASSPGEGESF | TRBV3-1/TRBV3-2 | NA | TRBJ1-1
ASSLDVPRGEYEQY | TRBV5-1 | TRBD2 | TRBJ2-7
AISADRGRDYGYT | TRBV10-3 | TRBD1 | TRBJ1-2
ASSETSGGMKNINEQF | TRBV7-3 | TRBD2 | TRBJ2-1
ASSNPMNTEAF | TRBV7-9 | NA | TRBJ1-1
ASSEGGRSEQY | TRBV7-9 | TRBD1 | TRBJ2-7
ASSPTHRGVKETQY | TRBV5-6 | TRBD1 | TRBJ2-5
ASSEGRFDYEQY | TRBV25-1 | NA | TRBJ2-7
ASSLEQGSLGEQY | TRBV18 | NA | TRBJ2-7
ASSGGTVTRDEQF | TRBV3-1/TRBV3-2 | TRBD1 | TRBJ2-1
ASSPGGGVGGNTIY | TRBV3-1/TRBV3-2 | NA | TRBJ1-3
ASSLRPGTEAF | TRBV3-1/TRBV3-2 | NA | TRBJ1-1
ASSAPGLQNTGELF | TRBV19 | NA | TRBJ2-2
ASSEGGTLNYGYT | TRBV6-1 | NA | TRBJ1-2
ASSDQGEPSGDTQY | TRBV6-1 | TRBD1 | TRBJ2-3
ASSQESGGLYEQY | TRBV3-1/TRBV3-2 | TRBD2 | TRBJ2-7
ASKHSGGPGNTIY | TRBV6-5 | TRBD1 | TRBJ1-3
ASSFTYRPYGYT | TRBV5-1 | NA | TRBJ1-2
ASSHGQGSDQPQH | TRBV3-1/TRBV3-2 | TRBD1 | TRBJ1-5
AISEEGAPAF | TRBV10-3 | TRBD1 | TRBJ1-1